Listed below are T cell receptor beta chains from one sample, sequenced in a study of shared clonotypes between healthy human individuals. The repertoire was sequenced with immunoSEQ multiplex PCR; TCRdb's copy has only in-frame clones and lacks some. The repertoire includes hundreds of thousands of clones, approximately 96% of them detected once, and about 0.12% sits in the top ten. The sample was naive CD8+ T cells sorted from blood. All receptors come from a young woman in good health. Both conserved end residues are part of each CDR3. The D gene is left open where the match is weak. The size entry is marked missing in some rows and otherwise reads once, few, many or a size class.

V gene	D gene	clone size	J gene	CDR3 DNA	CDR3 protein
TRBV9	NA	few	TRBJ1-1	TGTGCCAGCAGCGGCTGGGACACTGAAGCTTTCTTT	CASSGWDTEAFF
TRBV13	TRBD1	NA	TRBJ2-7	TGTGCCAGCAGCTACGGGACAGGGTTTCGCGAGCAGTACTTC	CASSYGTGFREQYF
TRBV28	TRBD2	NA	TRBJ2-1	TGTGCCGCCCGGCTAGCGGGAGCCGGAGAGCAGTTCTTC	CAARLAGAGEQFF
TRBV27	NA	NA	TRBJ2-2	TGTGCCAGCAGTCTAACAATCGCGAACACCGGGGAGCTGTTTTTT	CASSLTIANTGELFF
TRBV28	NA	NA	TRBJ2-6	TGTGCCAGCACCTCTGTCCCTTCTGGGGCCAACGTCCTGACTTTC	CASTSVPSGANVLTF
TRBV5-4	TRBD1	NA	TRBJ2-5	TGTGCCAGCAGCCCCTGGGACAGTGGGATGCAAGAGACCCAGTACTTC	CASSPWDSGMQETQYF
TRBV27	NA	NA	TRBJ1-2	TGTGCCAGCAGTTTTTTTCCCAGTAACTATGGCTACACCTTC	CASSFFPSNYGYTF
TRBV6-5	TRBD1	NA	TRBJ1-5	TGTGCCAGCAGTTATTCCGGGACAGGGGGAAGGGCCCAGCATTTT	CASSYSGTGGRAQHF
TRBV7-9	TRBD2	NA	TRBJ2-3	TGTGCCAGCAGCCATACTAGCGGGAGCATTACAGATACGCAGTATTTT	CASSHTSGSITDTQYF
TRBV29-1	NA	NA	TRBJ2-7	TGCAGCGTTGCCCGGGACGGGTCTTTCGAGCAGTACTTC	CSVARDGSFEQYF
TRBV7-9	NA	NA	TRBJ1-2	TGTGCCAGCAGCTTAACCAACGCGCCAGGGGAGTATGGCTACACCTTC	CASSLTNAPGEYGYTF
TRBV6-1	NA	once	TRBJ2-3	TGTGCCAGCAGTGAAAGGGAGGCGGGTTCGACAGATACGCAGTATTTT	CASSEREAGSTDTQYF
TRBV11-2	NA	NA	TRBJ2-1	TGTGCCAGCAGCTACGGGAAATACTACAATGAGCAGTTCTTC	CASSYGKYYNEQFF
TRBV30	TRBD1	NA	TRBJ1-1	TGTGCCTGGGGAACCGGACAGGGGAACACTGAAGCTTTCTTT	CAWGTGQGNTEAFF
TRBV14	NA	NA	TRBJ2-5	TGTGCCAGCAGCCAAGATTGGGGGACCCAGTACTTC	CASSQDWGTQYF